This T cell receptor beta chain comes out of a study of blood T cell repertoires in COVID-19. Germline V gives CDR1 MNHEY, CDR2 SMNVEV (reference sequence). The CDR3 length is 16 residues. V was clipped by 5 bases and J by 7 bases; unmatched bases: 16. Sequencing used immunoSEQ multiplex PCR; TCRdb keeps in-frame clones, though not all of them. Of approximately 140,000 clones detected, around 89% appear once; the ten largest clones hold about an eighth. Enrollment of patients from Seattle took place during active infection, with longitudinal follow-up. This clonotype was obtained from a man younger than 35 with COVID-19, enrolled during active disease. J is TRBJ2-5 and V is TRBV27, with 7 bases that match TRBD1. The sample consisted of peripheral blood. In DNA form, the CDR3 reads TGTGCCAGCAGTCCCGACAGGGTATGGTCCTCAAGGACCCAGTACTTC. Translating gives CASSPDRVWSSRTQYF.